Each of the 6 T cell receptor beta chains below was sequenced from the same sample in a study of PD-1 blockade in classical Hodgkin lymphoma. Noted time point: cycle 4 day 1 (C4D1), after 6 weeks of nivolumab. Patients all relapsed after autologous stem cell transplantation, and there was variation in brentuximab vedotin exposure. Measured with immunoSEQ multiplex PCR; TCRdb has only the in-frame clones, and not every one. Of over 50,000 clones listed, roughly 87% are singletons. The source was peripheral blood mononuclear cells (PBMCs), collected before the fourth cycle of nivolumab. These receptors all stem from a human donor with classical Hodgkin lymphoma.

The chain employs TRBV10-3 and TRBJ2-7; the match to TRBD1 covers 9 bases. Germline CDR1 is ENHRY and CDR2 is SYGVKD. The V segment lost 10 bases and the J segment 6 bases; nucleotides outside the gene matches: 7. The CDR3 totals 12 residues. The CDR3 coding sequence is TGTGCCACTGGGGACAGGGCCGCCGAGCAGTACTTC. Residues: CATGDRAAEQYF.

The V and J genes are TRBV6-1 and TRBJ1-2; D is unresolved. V was pared by 1 base and J by 6 bases, with 15 bases between. Germline-derived CDR1 and CDR2 are MNHNS and SASEGT. The CDR3 extends over 15 amino acids. CDR3 loop: CASSEVFTRTNGYTF. The CDR3 nucleotides are TGTGCCAGCAGTGAAGTTTTTACTAGGACGAATGGCTACACCTTC.

For the CDR3, the DNA is TGTGCCAGCAGCCACCCCCCCCAAGTCCCCACAGATACGCAGTATTTT. This translates into CASSHPPQVPTDTQYF. The rearrangement links TRBV11-2 to TRBJ2-3; D is uncertain. This CDR3 has 16 residues. V dropped 5 bases and J dropped 2 bases, with 17 bases sitting between them. The V gene's germline CDR1 is SGHAT and CDR2 FQNNGV.

The chain carries TRBV2 and TRBJ2-7; D remains ambiguous. V was cut by 4 bases and J by 0 bases, with 13 bases left in between. CDR1 is SNHLY, CDR2 FYNNEI, per germline. CDR3 length equals 15 residues. CDR3 coding DNA: TGTGCCAGCAGTGTCTCCCTCCTGGGCTCCTACGAGCAGTACTTC. Its protein is CASSVSLLGSYEQYF.

The chain combines TRBV19 with TRBJ2-3; 7 nucleotides agree with TRBD2. The CDR3 is made up of 15 amino acids. Germline V gene data show CDR1 as LNHDA and CDR2 as SQIVND (reference sequence). Germline trimming cut 7 bases from V and 2 bases from J; bases unmatched to any gene: 9. CDR3 in amino acids: CASKAASGFTDTQYF. CDR3 sequence (DNA): TGTGCCAGTAAGGCGGCTAGCGGCTTCACAGATACGCAGTATTTT.

The chain has TRBV6-6 and TRBJ1-4; D remains unclear. The germline gives CDR1 MNHNY, CDR2 SVGAGI (reference sequence). This CDR3 region has 14 residues. V lost 4 bases, J lost 8 bases, and 14 bases lay in between. CDR3 amino acids: CASSSQAGGEKLFF. In nucleotides, the CDR3 is TGTGCCAGCAGTTCTCAGGCAGGTGGAGAAAAACTGTTTTTT.